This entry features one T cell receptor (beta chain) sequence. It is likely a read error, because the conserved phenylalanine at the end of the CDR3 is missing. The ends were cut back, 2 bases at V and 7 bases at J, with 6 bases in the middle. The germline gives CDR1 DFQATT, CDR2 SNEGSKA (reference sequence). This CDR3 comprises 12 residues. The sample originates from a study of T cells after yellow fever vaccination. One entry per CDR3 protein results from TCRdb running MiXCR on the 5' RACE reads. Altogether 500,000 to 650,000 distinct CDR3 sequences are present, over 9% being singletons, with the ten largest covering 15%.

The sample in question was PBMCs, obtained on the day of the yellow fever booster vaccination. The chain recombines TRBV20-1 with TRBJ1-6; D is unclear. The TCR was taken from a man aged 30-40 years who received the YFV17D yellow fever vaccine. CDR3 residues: CSARYPNSPLHI. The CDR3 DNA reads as TGCAGTGCTAGATATCCCAATTCACCCCTCCACATT.